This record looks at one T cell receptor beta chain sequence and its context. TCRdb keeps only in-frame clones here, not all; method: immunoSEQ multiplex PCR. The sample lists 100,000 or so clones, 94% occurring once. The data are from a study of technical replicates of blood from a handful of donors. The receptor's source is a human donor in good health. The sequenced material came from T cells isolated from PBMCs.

The CDR3 nucleotides read TGTGCCAGCAGACGATTACAGGGGGCGCTGGGCCATTCGCCTTCACCCCTCCACTTT. Protein sequence: CASRRLQGALGHSPSPLHF. The chain carries TRBV27 and TRBJ1-6, with 9 bases fitting TRBD1. With V trimmed by 6 bases and J by 9 bases, 21 bases remained unmatched. CDR3 length: 19 residues. Germline assignment: CDR1 MNHEY and CDR2 SMNVEV (reference sequence).